This T cell receptor beta chain was obtained from a study of molecular identifiers for immune sequencing clone quantification. Study findings and constraints: Even with about a million naive cells present, spiked Jurkat TCR RNA from one cell was reportedly detectable. Highly expanded clone sizes could be underestimated by identical TCR molecules that share a barcode.

About this clonotype itself: Its matching antigen is unknown.

Sorting recovered naive CD8 T cells on a CD8+CD4-CCR7+CD45RA+ profile. Libraries of bulk TCR were made by previously described methods (with listed TCR primers). TCRdb passed the PCR reads through MiXCR, listing each CDR3 protein once. The table records about 500,000 distinct CDR3 sequences, 20% to 25% of them present only once. The sample comprised naive CD8+ T cells from blood, with Jurkat cell RNA spiked in. Subset indicated: FACS-sorted CD8+CD4-CCR7+CD45RA+ naive T cells. The sequence came from a human donor in good health. Some libraries in this study had Jurkat cell RNA spiked in.

The CDR3 nucleotides are TGTGCCAGCAGTTACCCGTTTGTTATAGGACAGCCGGTTCACGAGCAGTACTTC. Protein product: CASSYPFVIGQPVHEQYF. V usage is TRBV6-2 or TRBV6-3 and J usage is TRBJ2-7; D possibly corresponds to TRBD1 (6 bases). Germline CDR1 and CDR2: MNHEY and SVGEGT. The CDR3 sequence is 18 residues long. V was shortened by 2 bases and J by 5 bases, with 25 bases between the two germline ends.